These 10 T cell receptor beta chains were sequenced from one sample in a study of CD8+ T cells in alopecia areata. Researchers sorted pooled cutaneous lymph node cells on the basis of CD4, CD8alpha, NKG2D, NKG2ACE and other markers. cDNA serving as the sequencing template came from extracted, reverse transcribed RNA. Data came from immunoSEQ multiplex PCR; TCRdb stores just in-frame clones and leaves some out. The sample shows some 2,200 clones, none of them appearing just once. The sequenced sample was CD8+ T cells sorted from a lymph node. The receptors come from a C3H/HeJ mouse with alopecia areata. MHC haplotype here: H2-k.

By share of the sample, this clone is medium-sized (0.01 to 0.1%). Genes and germline are mouse. The read terminates 4 residues ahead of where the CDR3 ends, so the germline J gene completes it. V and J are TRBV13-1 and TRBJ1-2, with 7 positions matching TRBD1. The CDR3 length is 14 residues. Looked up from germline, CDR1 is NSHNY and CDR2 is SYGAGN. The CDR3 region is CASSDEGAGSDYTF. CDR3 bases read: TGTGCCAGCAGTGATGAGGGGGCGGGGTCC.

This clone was found many times. Genes here carry mouse names. The read comes to an end 4 residues before the CDR3 does, leaving the germline J gene to fill in the end. J is TRBJ2-5 and V is TRBV13-1; TRBD2 matches 11 bases. The CDR3 contains 16 residues. Germline V gene lookup returns CDR1 NSHNY and CDR2 SYGAGN. J lost 1 base, V lost 4 bases, and 5 bases had no gene match. The CDR3 bases that were read are TGTGCCAGCAGTCCTCCGGGACTGGGGGACCAAGAC. It codes for CASSPPGLGDQD. The whole CDR3 protein is CASSPPGLGDQDTQYF.

By sample fraction, this clone is medium-sized. The genes and germline here are from mouse. Sequencing ends 4 residues short of the CDR3 end; the germline J gene provides the rest. The gene calls are TRBV19 and TRBJ2-3; 10 nucleotides align to TRBD1. The CDR3 loop spans 16 amino acids. Per germline, CDR1 FNHDT and CDR2 SITEND (reference sequence). With V trimmed by 2 bases and J by 0 bases, 3 bases remained unmatched. CDR3 region: CASSMGQGTSAETLYF. The covered CDR3 bases are TGTGCCAGCAGTATGGGACAGGGGACTAGTGCAGAA.

This clone was found a few times. Gene names denote mouse genes. From the germline J gene comes the end of the CDR3, since the read stops 4 residues before it. The rearrangement joins TRBV13-3 to TRBJ2-7; no clear D gene. This CDR3 is built from 12 residues. CDR1 and CDR2 from the germline V gene are NNHDY and SYVADS. V was pared by 3 bases and J by 2 bases, with 6 bases between. The CDR3 spells CASSAQPYEQYF. The sequenced part of the CDR3 DNA is TGTGCCAGCAGTGCGCAGCCCTAT.

There are many counts of this clone. Mouse germline and gene names are used. The read terminates 4 residues before the CDR3 end, so the remaining end is supplied by the germline J gene. This chain links TRBV14 with TRBJ2-7; tentative D call: TRBD2 (6 bases). Per the germline V gene, CDR1 is SGHDT and CDR2 is FRDEAV. This CDR3 region has 14 residues. Trimming stripped 5 bases from V and 0 bases from J, with 12 bases between. CDR3 bases read: TGTGCCAGCAGCACGATCTGGGGCTCCTAT. Its translation is CASSTIWGSY. The entire CDR3 protein reads CASSTIWGSYEQYF.

Turning to this clone: Gene names refer to mouse genes. The observed sequence ends 4 residues before the CDR3 terminus, with the missing tail filled in from the germline J gene. The rearrangement joins TRBV13-3 to TRBJ2-3; a possible D gene is TRBD1 (5 bases). Trimming pared 3 bases from V and 0 bases from J, leaving 17 bases between. The CDR3 is made up of 17 amino acids. Germline CDR1 reads NNHDY; CDR2 reads SYVADS. CDR3 DNA, as far as it was read: TGTGCCAGCAGTGTCCCCCCCAGGGCGGCTAGTGCAGAA. As protein: CASSVPPRAASAE. The entire CDR3 reads CASSVPPRAASAETLYF.

By sample share, this clone is medium-sized. The genes and germline here are from mouse. CDR3 bases read: TGTGCCAGCAGTGACGGGACTGGGGGCTCTAGTGCAGAA. Translating it yields CASSDGTGGSSAE. The entire CDR3 protein is CASSDGTGGSSAETLYF. The chain combines TRBV13-1 with TRBJ2-3; 11 bases line up with TRBD2. The CDR3 end falls 4 residues outside the read, so it is completed with the germline J gene. The CDR3 runs to 17 residues. The V segment lost 2 bases and the J segment 0 bases; nucleotides outside the gene matches: 5. CDR1 and CDR2 (germline): NSHNY, SYGAGN.

On this clone itself: Germline and genes here are mouse. The CDR3 goes on 4 residues after the read ends, and that part is filled in from the germline J gene. This rearrangement joins TRBV13-1 to TRBJ2-5; no reliable D call. CDR1 is NSHNY, CDR2 SYGAGN, per germline. CDR3 length: 12 residues. The DNA read from the CDR3 is TGTGCCAGCAGTCTACAAAAAGAC. Translating it yields CASSLQKD. The whole CDR3 reads CASSLQKDTQYF.

This clone was seen many times. These gene names are mouse names. The read ends 4 residues shy of where the CDR3 ends; the end is completed using the germline J gene. V gene TRBV19 combines with J gene TRBJ2-5, with TRBD2 identical over 8 bases. The CDR3 runs 14 residues. CDR1 and CDR2 from the germline V gene are FNHDT and SITEND (reference sequence). J lost 0 bases, V lost 5 bases, and 2 bases had no gene match. CDR3 bases read: TGTGCCAGCAGACTGGGGGTTAACCAAGAC. It specifies CASRLGVNQD. The CDR3 reads in full as CASRLGVNQDTQYF.

This clone showed up just a few times. The germline and genes are mouse ones. The read is 4 residues too short to cover the CDR3 end, so that end is filled in from the germline J gene. This chain joins TRBV2 and TRBJ2-7; 7 bases are a match to TRBD2. Germline CDR1 is LGHNA and CDR2 is YSYQKL. V was clipped by 0 bases and J by 1 base; unmatched bases: 3. The CDR3 spans 15 residues. The covered CDR3 bases are TGTGCCAGCAGCCAAGACCTCTGGGGGTCCTAT. This encodes CASSQDLWGSY. From start to end, the CDR3 is CASSQDLWGSYEQYF.